This T cell receptor (beta chain) stems from a study of blood T cell repertoires in COVID-19. V gave up 5 bases and J gave up 10 bases; unmatched junction bases: 10. The CDR3 length is 13 residues. Germline CDR1 SGHNT, CDR2 YENEEA. Repertoires were generated with immunoSEQ multiplex PCR, while TCRdb's copy carries only in-frame clones and drops some. The profile shows 250,000 or so clones, 65% to 85% of them singletons. Sample: peripheral blood. The receptor was derived from a woman aged 40 to 49 who had recovered from COVID-19. The genes are TRBV11-3 and TRBJ1-1; TRBD1 aligns across 7 bases. In nucleotides, the CDR3 is TGTGCCAGCAGCCCCTCGACAGGGCGGGGAGCTTTCTTT. Translating gives CASSPSTGRGAFF. The full variable domain, completed using reference TRBV11-3 and TRBJ1-1, is EAGVVQSPRYKIIEKKQPVAFWCNPISGHNTLYWYLQNLGQGPELLIRYENEEAVDDSQLPKDRFSAERLKGVDSTLKIQPAELGDSAVYLCASSPSTGRGAFFGQGTRLTVV.